Below are 15 T cell receptor beta chains sequenced from a single sample in a study of blood T cell repertoires in COVID-19 (dated by TCRdb to about 2020). Preparation of the library involved the immunoSEQ multiplex PCR assay. The clones in this table, taken by TCRdb from immuneACCESS, are in-frame only. Not every clone is retained; where verified, under half of the shortfall comes from an unresolved V gene, and the cause of the rest is unknown. This sample gives fewer than 600,000 clones in total; roughly 90% of them show up just once. The leading ten clones occupy less than 2% of the sample. Sequenced material: PBMCs or T cells enriched from blood (not recorded which). The source is a woman in her forties who had recovered from COVID-19.

The CDR3 coding sequence is TGTGCCAGCTCACCATTGGACAGGGGAACTAATGAAAAACTGTTTTTT. It codes for CASSPLDRGTNEKLFF. J is TRBJ1-4 and V is TRBV18, with 9 bases aligning to TRBD1. V trimming: 2 bases; J trimming: 1 base; junction bases outside the gene matches: 2. CDR3 size: 16 residues. The germline V gene has CDR1 KGHSH and CDR2 LQKENI. The complete variable domain, with remaining parts taken from reference TRBV18 and TRBJ1-4, reads NAGVMQNPRHLVRRRGQEARLRCSPMKGHSHVYWYRQLPEEGLKFMVYLQKENIIDESGMPKERFSAEFPKEGPSILRIQQVVRGDSAAYFCASSPLDRGTNEKLFFGSGTQLSVL.

Only a few counts were recorded for this clone. The CDR3 DNA reads as TGTGCCAGCAGTGTCCCCGTGGGGTCCGTGACAGGGATCTACGAGCAGTACTTC. As protein: CASSVPVGSVTGIYEQYF. V is TRBV25-1 and J is TRBJ2-7, with 7 nucleotides matching TRBD1. The ends lost 4 bases at V and 3 bases at J; junction bases unmatched: 18. The CDR3 is 18 amino acids. Germline V gives CDR1 MGHDK, CDR2 SYGVNS.

The chain couples TRBV27 to TRBJ1-5; maybe TRBD1 (5 bases). CDR1 is MNHEY and CDR2 is SMNVEV in the germline V gene (reference sequence). Trimming pared 6 bases from V and 2 bases from J, leaving 29 bases between. This CDR3 has 20 residues. CDR3 amino acids: CASRHSSGGGGQIGNQPQHF. As DNA, the CDR3 is TGTGCCAGCAGACACTCCTCGGGGGGAGGTGGGCAAATTGGCAATCAGCCCCAGCATTTT.

This chain joins TRBV7-2 and TRBJ2-3; TRBD2 aligns across 9 bases. The CDR3 is 15 amino acids. V trimming: 4 bases; J trimming: 4 bases; junction bases outside the gene matches: 6. The germline V gene has CDR1 SGHTA and CDR2 FQGNSA. CDR3: CASSSGTSRSDTQYF. DNA of the CDR3: TGTGCCAGCAGCTCAGGGACTAGCAGGTCAGATACGCAGTATTTT.

The chain combines TRBV12-3 or TRBV12-4 with TRBJ2-1, with D perhaps TRBD1 (6 bases). The CDR3 totals 13 residues. V was clipped by 4 bases and J by 9 bases, with 13 bases between them. The CDR3: CASSSNQGTEQFF. CDR3 nucleotides: TGTGCCAGCAGTTCAAACCAGGGGACTGAGCAGTTCTTC.

This chain connects TRBV7-9 to TRBJ1-4; no reliable D call. Trimming took 5 bases from V and 4 from J, leaving 17 bases between them. Germline values: CDR1 SEHNR, CDR2 FQNEAQ (reference sequence). CDR3 size: 16 residues. CDR3 DNA: TGTGCCAGCAGCCTCCTCAGTGGCAGGATTAATGAAAAACTGTTTTTT. Amino acids: CASSLLSGRINEKLFF.

This clone was recorded many times. The chain couples TRBV7-9 to TRBJ2-2; 10 bases match TRBD2. The junction had 3 bases not matched to a gene; V was cut back by 3 bases and J by 2 bases. In germline, CDR1 is SEHNR, CDR2 FQNEAQ (reference sequence). This CDR3 spans 16 amino acids. The CDR3 DNA is TGTGCCAGCAGCTTTTTAGCGGGAGGAAACACCGGGGAGCTGTTTTTT. Its translation is CASSFLAGGNTGELFF.

The gene calls are TRBV4-1 and TRBJ2-7; D might be TRBD2 (6 bases). Trimming removed 4 bases from V and 6 bases from J, with 16 bases in between. Germline CDR1 and CDR2: MGHRA and YSYEKL. This CDR3 comprises 14 residues. CDR3 sequence: CASSPPRVEGEQYF. The CDR3 DNA reads as TGCGCCAGCAGCCCCCCCAGGGTGGAGGGCGAGCAGTACTTC.

The CDR3 nucleotides read TGCGCCAGCAGGTCCCACGGGTCTGATGGAGGCTACACCTTC. This codes for CASRSHGSDGGYTF. V and J are TRBV5-1 and TRBJ1-2; D unclear. This CDR3 is 14 amino acids long. The ends were cut back, 5 bases at V and 8 bases at J, with 19 bases in the middle. Per the germline V gene, CDR1 is SGHRS and CDR2 is YFSETQ.

The CDR3 loop reads CASTGELATNEKLFF. Here the CDR3 DNA reads TGTGCCAGCACGGGGGAACTCGCAACTAATGAAAAACTGTTTTTT. The chain uses TRBV6-5 and TRBJ1-4, with D possibly being TRBD1 (5 bases). Trimming stripped 7 bases from V and 0 bases from J, with 12 bases between. This CDR3 has 15 amino acids. The germline CDR1 and CDR2 sequences are MNHEY and SVGAGI.

Note on this clone: Different DNA sequences within this sample yield the same CDR3. V usage is TRBV24-1 and J usage is TRBJ1-1; no definite D call. Trimming took 2 bases from V and 5 from J, leaving 5 bases between them. The CDR3 is 12 amino acids. CDR1 and CDR2 from the germline V gene are KGHDR and SFDVKD. In DNA, the CDR3 is TGTGCCACCAGTGATTCGGGAACTGAAGCTTTCTTT. It codes for CATSDSGTEAFF.

The rearrangement uses TRBV10-3 and TRBJ2-1; 10 bases line up with TRBD2. This CDR3 contains 15 residues. Unmatched junction bases numbered 4, after V lost 0 bases and J lost 8 bases. Germline CDR1 is ENHRY and CDR2 is SYGVKD. Here the CDR3 reads CAISESSSGRDEQFF. Written as DNA, the CDR3 is TGTGCCATCAGTGAGTCCTCGAGCGGGAGGGATGAGCAGTTCTTC.

V and J are TRBV3-1 (or the pseudogene TRBV3-2) and TRBJ2-2; 7 nucleotides agree with TRBD1. The CDR3 covers 14 residues. J was trimmed by 9 bases and V by 4 bases; bases with no gene match: 8. In germline, CDR1 is LGHDT, CDR2 YNNKEL (reference sequence). The CDR3 DNA is TGTGCCAGCAGCCCTAAGACGACAGGGAGGGAGCTGTTTTTT. This gives the protein CASSPKTTGRELFF.

The chain joins TRBV27 to TRBJ2-7, with D tentatively TRBD2 (6 bases). CDR1 and CDR2 (germline): MNHEY, SMNVEV (reference sequence). CDR3 length: 13 amino acids. Trimming removed 3 bases at V and 3 bases at J, with 9 bases between. This chain's CDR3 is CASSLGEVYEQYF. CDR3 DNA sequence: TGTGCCAGCAGTTTGGGGGAGGTCTACGAGCAGTACTTC.

In this sample, this clone turned up once. CDR3 in DNA: TGTGCCAGCTCATCCCGACAGGGAACGTCCTACAATGAGCAGTTCTTC. Its translation: CASSSRQGTSYNEQFF. The chain carries TRBV18 and TRBJ2-1; 7 bases agree with TRBD1. Trimming cost V 5 bases and J 1 base; bases outside gene matches: 8. CDR3 length: 16 residues. Germline loops: CDR1 KGHSH, CDR2 LQKENI. Looking up the rest from reference TRBV18 and TRBJ2-1 gives the full variable domain: NAGVMQNPRHLVRRRGQEARLRCSPMKGHSHVYWYRQLPEEGLKFMVYLQKENIIDESGMPKERFSAEFPKEGPSILRIQQVVRGDSAAYFCASSSRQGTSYNEQFFGPGTRLTVL.